Listed below are T cell receptor beta chains from one sample, sequenced in a study of blood T cell repertoires in COVID-19. The assay was immunoSEQ multiplex PCR, and TCRdb's table has in-frame clones only and misses some. The sample includes 50,000 to 70,000 clones, approximately 82% seen only once; the top ten take 5.6%. Material: peripheral blood. The receptors stem from a woman aged 55-70 years with acute or convalescent COVID-19. Both conserved end residues are part of each CDR3. A D gene is named only where the DNA matches it firmly. Clone size is not always given. Where it is, it says once, few, many or a class for expanded clones.

NA | NA | TRBJ1-6 | TRBV21-1 | TGTGCCAGCAGCAGGGTTGGGACAGGGGATTCACCCCTCCACTTT | CASSRVGTGDSPLHF
NA | NA | TRBJ1-1 | TRBV4-2 | TGTGCCAGCAGCCAAGACCCCAGGACTTTGAACACTGAAGCTTTCTTT | CASSQDPRTLNTEAFF
NA | NA | TRBJ1-6 | TRBV5-1 | TGCGCCAGCAGCCTGGGCCTCTCGGGTTCACCCCTCCACTTT | CASSLGLSGSPLHF
NA | NA | TRBJ1-2 | TRBV7-2 | TGTGCCAGCAGCTTGGGGGAGGATGGCTACACCTTC | CASSLGEDGYTF
NA | once | TRBJ2-3 | TRBV27 | TGTGCCAGCAGTTCGCCCCGAGGGCCCAACACAGATACGCAGTATTTT | CASSSPRGPNTDTQYF
NA | NA | TRBJ2-7 | TRBV6-1 | TGTGCCAGCAGTGAAATTCACGCAGGTTCACCCTACGAGCAGTACTTC | CASSEIHAGSPYEQYF
NA | many | TRBJ1-2 | TRBV10-3 | TGTGCCACGGGGGGTTCAGGGAACCGGAACTATGGCTACACCTTC | CATGGSGNRNYGYTF
TRBD2 | few | TRBJ2-2 | TRBV18 | TGTGCCAGCTCACCAGTACTAGCGGGGGGAACCAACACCGGGGAGCTGTTTTTT | CASSPVLAGGTNTGELFF
TRBD1 | few | TRBJ1-1 | TRBV25-1 | TGTGCCAGCAGTGAGGCTTTCCCAGGGGGCACTGAAGCTTTCTTT | CASSEAFPGGTEAFF
NA | once | TRBJ1-1 | TRBV25-1 | TGTGCCAGCAGTGGGTACAGGGATTTGAACACTGAAGCTTTCTTT | CASSGYRDLNTEAFF
TRBD1 | NA | TRBJ2-1 | TRBV5-1 | TGCGCCAGCAGCTTCACGGGACAGGGATCCTACAATGAGCAGTTCTTC | CASSFTGQGSYNEQFF